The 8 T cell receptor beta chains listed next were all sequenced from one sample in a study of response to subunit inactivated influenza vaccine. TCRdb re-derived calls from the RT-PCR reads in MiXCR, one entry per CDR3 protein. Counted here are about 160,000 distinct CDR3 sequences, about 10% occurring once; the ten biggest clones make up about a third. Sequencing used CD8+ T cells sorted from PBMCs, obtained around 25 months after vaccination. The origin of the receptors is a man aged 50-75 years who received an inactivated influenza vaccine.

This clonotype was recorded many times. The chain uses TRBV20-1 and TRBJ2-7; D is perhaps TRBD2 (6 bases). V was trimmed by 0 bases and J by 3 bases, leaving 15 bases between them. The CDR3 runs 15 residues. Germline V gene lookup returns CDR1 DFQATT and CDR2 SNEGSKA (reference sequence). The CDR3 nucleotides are TGCAGTGCTAGAGATGGGGCGGGAATCCACTACGAGCAGTACTTC. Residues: CSARDGAGIHYEQYF.

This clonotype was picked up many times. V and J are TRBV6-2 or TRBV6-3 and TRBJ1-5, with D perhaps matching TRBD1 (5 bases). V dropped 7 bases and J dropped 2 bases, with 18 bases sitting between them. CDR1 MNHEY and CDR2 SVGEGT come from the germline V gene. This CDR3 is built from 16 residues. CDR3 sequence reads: CASNPGHSRGNQPQHF. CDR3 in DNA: TGTGCCAGCAACCCAGGACACTCACGAGGCAATCAGCCCCAGCATTTT.

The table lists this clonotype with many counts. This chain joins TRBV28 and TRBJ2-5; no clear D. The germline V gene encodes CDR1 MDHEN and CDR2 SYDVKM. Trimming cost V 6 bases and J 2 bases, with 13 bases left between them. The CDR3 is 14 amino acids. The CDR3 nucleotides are TGTGCCAGCAGCCCCCTCGCGGAACAAGAGACCCAGTACTTC. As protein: CASSPLAEQETQYF.

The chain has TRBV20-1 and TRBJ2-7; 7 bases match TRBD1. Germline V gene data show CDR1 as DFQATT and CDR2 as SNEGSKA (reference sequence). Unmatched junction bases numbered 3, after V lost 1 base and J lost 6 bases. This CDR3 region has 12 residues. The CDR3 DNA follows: TGCAGTGCTAGAGGACAGGGTAGCGAGCAGTACTTC. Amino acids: CSARGQGSEQYF.

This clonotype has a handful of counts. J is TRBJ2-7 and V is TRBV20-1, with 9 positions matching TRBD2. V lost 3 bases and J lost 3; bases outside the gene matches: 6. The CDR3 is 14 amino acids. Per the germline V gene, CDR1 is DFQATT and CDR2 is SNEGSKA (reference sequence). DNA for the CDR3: TGCAGTGCTAGTCTTTCTAGCGGGAACTACGAGCAGTACTTC. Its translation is CSASLSSGNYEQYF.

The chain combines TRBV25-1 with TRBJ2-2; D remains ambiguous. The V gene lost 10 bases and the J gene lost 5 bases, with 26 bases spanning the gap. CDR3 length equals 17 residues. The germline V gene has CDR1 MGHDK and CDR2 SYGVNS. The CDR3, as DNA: TGTGCCACCCGAGCAGACTTTGATTGGGAAGGGACCGGGGAGCTGTTTTTT. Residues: CATRADFDWEGTGELFF.

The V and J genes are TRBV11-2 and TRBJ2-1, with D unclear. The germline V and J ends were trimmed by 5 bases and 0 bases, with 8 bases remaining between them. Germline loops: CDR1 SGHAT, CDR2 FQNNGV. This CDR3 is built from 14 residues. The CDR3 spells CASSQESSYNEQFF. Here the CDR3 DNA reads TGTGCCAGCAGCCAAGAGAGCTCCTACAATGAGCAGTTCTTC.

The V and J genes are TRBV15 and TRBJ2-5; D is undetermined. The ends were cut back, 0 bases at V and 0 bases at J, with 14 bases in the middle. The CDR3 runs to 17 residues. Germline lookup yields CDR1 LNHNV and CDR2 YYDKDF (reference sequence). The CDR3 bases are TGTGCCACCAGCAGAGATCAATTGGCCATCGACCAAGAGACCCAGTACTTC. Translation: CATSRDQLAIDQETQYF. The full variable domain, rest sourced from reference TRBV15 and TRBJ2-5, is DAMVIQNPRYQVTQFGKPVTLSCSQTLNHNVMYWYQQKSSQAPKLLFHYYDKDFNNEADTPDNFQSRRPNTSFCFLDIRSPGLGDTAMYLCATSRDQLAIDQETQYFGPGTRLLVL.